Detailed here is one T cell receptor beta chain. Germline trimming cut 4 bases from V and 0 bases from J; bases unmatched to any gene: 8. The V gene's germline CDR1 is LNHNV and CDR2 YYDKDF (reference sequence). This CDR3 has 16 amino acids. PCR involved 60 Vbeta and 13 Jbeta primers. Libraries were prepared by immunoSEQ multiplex PCR; TCRdb keeps only in-frame clonotypes and omits some of them. Of 100,000 to 150,000 clones in the sample, 75% to 85% were seen once. These data are taken from a study of cytomegalovirus exposure and HLA in healthy donors. The sequence came from a young man in good health and CMV-seropositive. The specimen was PBMCs. The chain combines TRBV15 with TRBJ2-7; 8 bases map to TRBD2. CDR3 sequence (DNA): TGTGCCACCAGCACCTCCGGGAGGGGACCCTCCTACGAGCAGTACTTC. Translated, it gives CATSTSGRGPSYEQYF.